Listed here are 20 T cell receptor beta chains from one sample, sequenced in a study of T cell responses to AZD1222 COVID-19 vaccine. Here immunoSEQ multiplex PCR was the method, and the copy in TCRdb shows in-frame clones only, minus some. The sample records some 100,000 clones, 88% being singletons. The sequences come from peripheral blood, collected on day 0 of MenACWY control vaccination. These receptors all come from an adult in good health.

CDR3 sequence (DNA): TGTGCCAGCAGCCCCTGGGGAAAGGCGGCTTACGAGCAGTACTTC. As protein: CASSPWGKAAYEQYF. The V and J genes are TRBV3-1 (or the pseudogene TRBV3-2) and TRBJ2-7; D unresolved. There are 15 residues in the CDR3. Germline V gene lookup returns CDR1 LGHDT and CDR2 YNNKEL (reference sequence). V was clipped by 4 bases and J by 4 bases, with 17 bases between them.

By share of the sample, this clone is medium-sized (0.01 to 0.1%). The rearrangement links TRBV28 to TRBJ1-6; D perhaps matches TRBD1 (5 bases). This CDR3 is 15 amino acids long. The germline gives CDR1 MDHEN, CDR2 SYDVKM. Between the trimmed V and J ends, which lost 7 bases and 7 bases, there was a span of 17 bases. CDR3 loop: CASTQMGDSNSPLHF. The CDR3 DNA is TGTGCCAGCACCCAGATGGGGGACTCGAATTCACCCCTCCACTTT.

The chain employs TRBV11-1 and TRBJ1-1, with unresolved D. CDR3 length equals 13 residues. V lost 5 bases and J lost 5, with 12 bases in between. Germline V CDR1 and CDR2: SGHAT, FQDESV (reference sequence). The CDR3 region is CASSPTVDTEAFF. In nucleotides, the CDR3 is TGTGCCAGCAGCCCAACCGTTGATACTGAAGCTTTCTTT.

The chain employs TRBV15 and TRBJ2-7; tentatively, D is TRBD2 (7 bases). The CDR3 contains 14 residues. Germline lookup yields CDR1 LNHNV and CDR2 YYDKDF (reference sequence). Between the trimmed V and J ends, which lost 2 bases and 2 bases, there was a span of 10 bases. CDR3 sequence reads: CATSRRGAAYEQYF. In nucleotides, the CDR3 is TGTGCCACCAGCAGACGGGGGGCAGCCTACGAGCAGTACTTC.

The chain employs TRBV5-4 and TRBJ2-7; 7 positions agree with TRBD2. Looked up from germline, CDR1 is SGHNT and CDR2 is YYREEE (reference sequence). The CDR3 contains 15 residues. V was clipped by 2 bases and J by 3 bases; unmatched bases: 8. CDR3: CASSLGVAGYYEQYF. The CDR3 nucleotides are TGTGCCAGCAGCTTAGGGGTAGCGGGCTACTACGAGCAGTACTTC.

The chain has TRBV14 and TRBJ2-3, with unresolved D. V shed 4 bases and J shed 0 bases, with 11 bases lying between them. The CDR3 is made up of 15 amino acids. CDR1 is SGHDN, CDR2 FVKESK, per germline. CDR3 sequence reads: CASSPVQASTDTQYF. The CDR3 nucleotides read TGTGCCAGCAGCCCCGTGCAGGCTAGCACAGATACGCAGTATTTT.

The V gene is TRBV7-2, the J gene TRBJ1-1; D may be TRBD1 (6 bases). The ends were cut back, 5 bases at V and 5 bases at J, with 12 bases in the middle. CDR3 size: 13 residues. Germline V gives CDR1 SGHTA, CDR2 FQGNSA. The CDR3 loop is CASSITGKTEAFF. The DNA for the CDR3 is TGTGCCAGCAGCATAACAGGGAAGACTGAAGCTTTCTTT.

The CDR3 nucleotides are TGTGCCAGCAGCTGGACTAGCGGGGGGTACAACTACGAGCAGTACTTC. Translating gives CASSWTSGGYNYEQYF. The chain carries TRBV7-9 and TRBJ2-7; 14 positions match TRBD2. Germline-derived CDR1 and CDR2 are SEHNR and FQNEAQ (reference sequence). Germline trimming cut 4 bases from V and 3 bases from J; bases unmatched to any gene: 5. The CDR3 covers 16 residues.

This sequence joins TRBV2 and TRBJ2-1; TRBD2 agrees at 9 bases. This CDR3 has 15 amino acids. The V gene's germline CDR1 is SNHLY and CDR2 FYNNEI. V lost 7 bases, J lost 7 bases, and 11 bases stayed unmatched. The CDR3, as DNA: TGTGCCAGCACTCTAGAAGCGGGAGGTGTGAATGAGCAGTTCTTC. Protein: CASTLEAGGVNEQFF.

This chain links TRBV7-2 with TRBJ1-2; D call uncertain. Germline V gives CDR1 SGHTA, CDR2 FQGNSA. CDR3 size: 14 residues. V was clipped by 1 base and J by 2 bases, with 8 bases between them. The CDR3: CASSLGQDNYGYTF. The CDR3 bases are TGTGCCAGCAGCTTAGGCCAGGACAACTATGGCTACACCTTC.

The chain links TRBV5-8 to TRBJ1-4, with 7 bases fitting TRBD1. CDR1 is SGHTS, CDR2 YDEGEE, per germline. Germline trimming cut 4 bases from V and 3 bases from J; bases unmatched to any gene: 6. The CDR3 has 15 residues. CDR3 sequence reads: CASSTRQGPNEKLFF. The CDR3 DNA sequence: TGTGCCAGCAGCACCCGACAGGGACCTAATGAAAAACTGTTTTTT.

This clone occurred once. This chain connects TRBV7-2 to TRBJ2-3; D uncertain. Germline V lookup: CDR1 SGHTA, CDR2 FQGNSA. CDR3 size: 13 residues. V gave up 7 bases and J gave up 0 bases, with 8 bases separating them. In nucleotides, the CDR3 is TGTGCCAGCACCTCGACTAGCACAGATACGCAGTATTTT. Protein product: CASTSTSTDTQYF.

The rearrangement links TRBV30 to TRBJ1-6; D is unresolved. The germline gives CDR1 GTSNPN, CDR2 SVGIG (reference sequence). CDR3 length: 13 residues. The V end lost 5 bases, the J end lost 8 bases, and 13 bases lay between the germline ends. CDR3 amino acids: CAWETANDSPLHF. DNA of the CDR3: TGTGCCTGGGAAACAGCAAATGATTCACCCCTCCACTTT.

The chain joins TRBV15 to TRBJ2-2; D not certain. The V end lost 1 base, the J end lost 0 bases, and 15 bases lay between the germline ends. Per germline, CDR1 LNHNV and CDR2 YYDKDF (reference sequence). This CDR3 is built from 18 residues. The CDR3 region is CATSRVAGSHANTGELFF. In DNA form, the CDR3 reads TGTGCCACCAGCAGAGTGGCAGGAAGCCACGCGAACACCGGGGAGCTGTTTTTT.

This rearrangement joins TRBV6-2 or TRBV6-3 to TRBJ1-1; D is ambiguous. V lost 5 bases and J 6 bases, leaving 13 bases between the germline ends. CDR1 and CDR2 (germline): MNHEY, SVGEGT. This CDR3 is built from 13 residues. The CDR3 DNA is TGTGCCAGCAGTAACCGGGAGAATTCTGAAGCTTTCTTT. Translated: CASSNRENSEAFF.

This chain uses TRBV5-1 with TRBJ2-7, with D perhaps given as TRBD1 or TRBD2 (5 bases each). CDR1 and CDR2 (germline): SGHRS, YFSETQ. The length of the CDR3 is 14 residues. V was pared by 5 bases and J by 2 bases, with 14 bases between. CDR3 in amino acids: CASRWDGPAYEQYF. The DNA of the CDR3 is TGCGCCAGCAGGTGGGACGGACCTGCCTACGAGCAGTACTTC.

This clone was seen only a few times. The chain employs TRBV24-1 and TRBJ2-1, with TRBD2 identical over 7 bases. J lost 7 bases, V lost 5 bases, and 7 bases had no gene match. CDR3 length equals 14 residues. CDR1 is KGHDR and CDR2 is SFDVKD in the germline V gene. The CDR3, as DNA: TGTGCCACCAGTGGAGGGACTATGGCGAATGAGCAGTTCTTC. It is translated as CATSGGTMANEQFF.

The chain recombines TRBV7-2 with TRBJ1-3; D perhaps matches TRBD1 (5 bases). Trimming took off 5 bases at V and 4 bases at J, with 18 bases between the two ends. This CDR3 region has 16 residues. CDR1 and CDR2 from the germline V gene are SGHTA and FQGNSA. For the CDR3, the DNA is TGTGCCAGCAGCGCCATGGGACCTGGGGTCGGAAACACCATATATTTT. It yields the protein CASSAMGPGVGNTIYF.

The chain employs TRBV27 and TRBJ1-6, with D unclear. The CDR3 extends over 16 amino acids. Trimming left V 4 bases short and J 0 bases short, with 10 bases between. Per germline, CDR1 MNHEY and CDR2 SMNVEV (reference sequence). CDR3 sequence: CASSSPTRSYNSPLHF. The CDR3 DNA is TGTGCCAGCAGTTCCCCCACACGCTCCTATAATTCACCCCTCCACTTT.

This chain links TRBV19 with TRBJ1-2; 7 bases map to TRBD1. The V gene's germline CDR1 is LNHDA and CDR2 SQIVND (reference sequence). The CDR3 extends over 17 amino acids. With 7 bases clipped from V and 4 bases from J, the junction kept 18 bases outside the gene matches. CDR3 in DNA: TGTGCCAGTACCTCCCCCAGGGGACAGACCGGCGCCTATGGCTACACCTTC. Its protein is CASTSPRGQTGAYGYTF.